The 21 T cell receptor beta chains below all came from one sample that was sequenced in a study of T-cell memory formation after mild COVID-19. A single record per CDR3 protein comes from TCRdb applying MiXCR to the 5' RACE reads. The sample holds 280,000 or so distinct CDR3 sequences; around 8% are singletons and the top ten take 22%. Sequencing used PBMCs or a T cell subset sorted from them (not recorded which). Receptor source: a man between 18 and 35 years old who had mild COVID-19 (a few samples of this study predate the infection). Cell type and time point are not known.

This clonotype was found a few times. The chain uses TRBV11-2 and TRBJ1-6; D is possibly TRBD1 (6 bases). Per the germline V gene, CDR1 is SGHAT and CDR2 is FQNNGV. The CDR3 totals 14 residues. Trimming took off 4 bases at V and 11 bases at J, with 15 bases between the two ends. CDR3 nucleotides: TGTGCCAGCAGCTCAAATAGGGGGAGGCCACCCCTCCACTTT. Its protein is CASSSNRGRPPLHF. The full variable domain, in which reference TRBV11-2 and TRBJ1-6 provide the parts outside the CDR3, is EAGVAQSPRYKIIEKRQSVAFWCNPISGHATLYWYQQILGQGPKLLIQFQNNGVVDDSQLPKDRFSAERLKGVDSTLKIQPAKLEDSAVYLCASSSNRGRPPLHFGNGTRLTVT.

J is TRBJ2-2 and V is TRBV18; a possible D gene is TRBD1 (6 bases). From germline, CDR1 is KGHSH and CDR2 LQKENI. The CDR3 consists of 13 residues. V lost 5 bases, J lost 6 bases, and 10 bases lay in between. The CDR3 loop is CASSSQGPGELFF. The CDR3 DNA reads as TGTGCCAGCTCATCACAGGGTCCCGGGGAGCTGTTTTTT.

This chain links TRBV7-7 with TRBJ2-5; D may be TRBD2 (7 bases). CDR1 and CDR2 (germline): SSHAT, FNYEAQ (reference sequence). Trimming cost V 4 bases and J 4 bases, with 16 bases left between them. This CDR3 spans 15 amino acids. CDR3 in amino acids: CASSWGRGGAETQYF. Written as DNA, the CDR3 is TGTGCCAGCAGCTGGGGTCGTGGGGGGGCAGAGACCCAGTACTTC.

In this sample, this clonotype turned up many times. The chain couples TRBV10-3 to TRBJ2-3, with 9 positions matching TRBD2. Germline V gene data show CDR1 as ENHRY and CDR2 as SYGVKD. The CDR3 is 15 residues long. V lost 4 bases, J lost 4 bases, and 6 bases stayed unmatched. CDR3: CAISGTSGSPDTQYF. Written as DNA, the CDR3 is TGTGCCATCAGTGGTACTAGCGGGTCTCCAGATACGCAGTATTTT.

The chain couples TRBV7-3 to TRBJ2-1; a weak D match, TRBD1 (6 bases). Per the germline V gene, CDR1 is SGHTA and CDR2 is FQGTGA. Trimming left V 5 bases short and J 1 base short, with 12 bases between. CDR3 length: 15 residues. CDR3 nucleotide sequence: TGTGCCAGCAGCCCGAATCAGGGGTCCTACAATGAGCAGTTCTTC. It is translated as CASSPNQGSYNEQFF.

A few counts support this clonotype. V usage is TRBV18 and J usage is TRBJ1-2; the D is unclear. The CDR3 sequence is 15 residues long. V lost 3 bases, J lost 3 bases, and 14 bases lay in between. The germline V gene encodes CDR1 KGHSH and CDR2 LQKENI. The CDR3 sequence: CASSPFRDLHYGYTF. The CDR3 bases are TGTGCCAGCTCACCGTTTCGGGATTTACACTATGGCTACACCTTC.

The chain uses TRBV4-3 and TRBJ2-1; unclear D gene. The CDR3 spans 17 residues. Germline V gene sequence: CDR1 LGHNA, CDR2 YSLEER. The V and J ends lost 0 bases and 4 bases respectively, with 16 bases between them. This chain's CDR3 is CASSQDGPHLPYNEQFF. DNA for the CDR3: TGCGCCAGCAGCCAAGATGGCCCGCACCTACCATACAATGAGCAGTTCTTC.

This clonotype turned up a few times. The V call is TRBV5-6, the J call TRBJ2-3; D gene uncertain. The CDR3 runs to 17 residues. The V end was cut by 2 bases, the J end by 2 bases, with 18 bases between. Germline assignment: CDR1 SGHDT and CDR2 YYEEEE. The CDR3 is CASSFGTSMRHTDTQYF. The CDR3 DNA is TGTGCCAGCAGCTTTGGAACCTCTATGCGGCACACAGATACGCAGTATTTT.

This clonotype was counted at least ten times. V usage is TRBV7-3 and J usage is TRBJ1-6, with D possibly TRBD1 on 5 matching bases. V was shortened by 2 bases and J by 11 bases, with 16 bases between the two germline ends. This CDR3 has 15 amino acids. The germline V gene has CDR1 SGHTA and CDR2 FQGTGA. CDR3 sequence reads: CASSLVGGEGTPLHF. The CDR3 nucleotides are TGTGCCAGCAGCTTAGTCGGGGGAGAAGGGACACCCCTCCACTTT.

Ten or more counts support this clonotype. CDR3 in DNA: TGTGCCAGCAGCGCCCCCCCGGGCCAAAAGGGTGGCTACACCTTC. Amino acids: CASSAPPGQKGGYTF. The V call is TRBV9, the J call TRBJ1-2; D gene ambiguous. The germline V and J ends were trimmed by 3 bases and 7 bases, with 19 bases remaining between them. Germline CDR1 is SGDLS and CDR2 is YYNGEE. The CDR3 is made up of 15 amino acids. Combining the CDR3 with reference TRBV9 and TRBJ1-2 gives the whole variable domain DSGVTQTPKHLITATGQRVTLRCSPRSGDLSVYWYQQSLDQGLQFLIQYYNGEERAKGNILERFSAQQFPDLHSELNLSSLELGDSALYFCASSAPPGQKGGYTFGSGTRLTVV.

This chain links TRBV4-3 with TRBJ2-5; 12 bases agree with TRBD1. CDR3 size: 16 residues. V gave up 3 bases and J gave up 5 bases; unmatched junction bases: 7. Germline loops: CDR1 LGHNA, CDR2 YSLEER. The CDR3 sequence is CASSHDGTGGEETQYF. The DNA for the CDR3 is TGCGCCAGCAGCCACGATGGGACAGGGGGCGAGGAGACCCAGTACTTC.

Only a few counts were recorded for this clonotype. The V call is TRBV12-3 or TRBV12-4, the J call TRBJ1-1; unclear D gene. The V end was cut by 5 bases, the J end by 8 bases, with 18 bases between. The CDR3 runs 14 residues. The CDR3 reads CASSPPSTRQEAFF. In DNA form, the CDR3 reads TGTGCCAGCAGTCCGCCCTCAACACGTCAGGAAGCTTTCTTT.

This clonotype came up a few times. The chain uses TRBV14 and TRBJ1-1; no firm D call. Germline assignment: CDR1 SGHDN and CDR2 FVKESK. This CDR3 region has 15 residues. V lost 0 bases, J lost 0 bases, and 8 bases lay in between. The CDR3 DNA reads as TGTGCCAGCAGCCAAGAACGACTGTTGAACACTGAAGCTTTCTTT. This codes for CASSQERLLNTEAFF. Full variable domain (rest looked up from reference TRBV14 and TRBJ1-1): EAGVTQFPSHSVIEKGQTVTLRCDPISGHDNLYWYRRVMGKEIKFLLHFVKESKQDESGMPNNRFLAERTGGTYSTLKVQPAELEDSGVYFCASSQERLLNTEAFFGQGTRLTVV.

In this sample, this clonotype turned up a few times. A much bigger clone sits one base away, suggesting this may be a read error. This sequence joins TRBV4-1 and TRBJ1-1; tentative D call: TRBD1 (6 bases). Germline lookup yields CDR1 MGHRA and CDR2 YSYEKL. Between the trimmed V and J ends, which lost 1 base and 6 bases, there was a span of 6 bases. The CDR3 is 12 amino acids. For the CDR3, the DNA is TGCGCCAGCAGCCAAGGGGGGCCTGAAGCTTTCTTT. It is translated as CASSQGGPEAFF.

There are many counts of this clonotype. This rearrangement joins TRBV5-1 to TRBJ1-1, with a tentative D call TRBD1 (6 bases). Germline V lookup: CDR1 SGHRS, CDR2 YFSETQ. The CDR3 contains 14 residues. V dropped 3 bases and J dropped 1 base, with 10 bases sitting between them. The CDR3 loop is CASSYGTPNTEAFF. CDR3 nucleotides: TGCGCCAGCAGCTACGGGACACCGAACACTGAAGCTTTCTTT.

V is TRBV5-6 and J is TRBJ2-7; no clear D. V lost 6 bases and J 7 bases, leaving 17 bases between the germline ends. The length of the CDR3 is 13 residues. Germline V gene lookup returns CDR1 SGHDT and CDR2 YYEEEE. CDR3 sequence reads: CASTRLAAREQYV. CDR3 in DNA: TGTGCCAGCACCCGGCTTGCTGCTCGGGAGCAGTACGTC.

This chain joins TRBV10-3 and TRBJ2-5; D may correspond to TRBD1 or TRBD2 (6 bases each). CDR3 length: 13 residues. From germline, CDR1 is ENHRY and CDR2 SYGVKD. With 4 bases removed from V and 5 bases from J, the gap between germline ends came to 11 bases. CDR3 sequence: CAISGGAAETQYF. In DNA form, the CDR3 reads TGTGCCATCAGTGGGGGGGCCGCGGAGACCCAGTACTTC.

This clonotype has just a few counts. The chain links TRBV2 to TRBJ2-7, with a possible D match to TRBD1 (6 bases). From germline, CDR1 is SNHLY and CDR2 FYNNEI. The V end lost 6 bases, the J end lost 0 bases, and 15 bases lay between the germline ends. The length of the CDR3 is 15 residues. The CDR3 loop is CASRNRQESSYEQYF. Here the CDR3 DNA reads TGTGCCAGCAGGAACCGACAGGAGAGCTCCTACGAGCAGTACTTC.

This clonotype was detected only a few times. The chain employs TRBV7-3 and TRBJ2-2; D call uncertain. CDR1 and CDR2 from the germline V gene are SGHTA and FQGTGA. There are 13 residues in the CDR3. V lost 5 bases and J lost 4, with 8 bases in between. CDR3 in amino acids: CASSVVGTGELFF. The CDR3 DNA is TGTGCCAGCAGCGTCGTGGGCACCGGGGAGCTGTTTTTT.

This clonotype showed up just a few times. The V gene is TRBV12-3 or TRBV12-4, the J gene TRBJ1-5; TRBD1 matches at 10 bases. The CDR3 is made up of 16 amino acids. The trim removed 3 bases at V and 0 bases at J, leaving 2 bases unmatched. The CDR3 DNA follows: TGTGCCAGCAGTTTGGGGACAGGGGATAGCAATCAGCCCCAGCATTTT. Its protein product is CASSLGTGDSNQPQHF.

The chain carries TRBV9 and TRBJ1-4; tentatively, D is TRBD1 (5 bases). Trimming pared 3 bases from V and 3 bases from J, leaving 15 bases between. This CDR3 has 16 amino acids. CDR1 and CDR2 (germline): SGDLS, YYNGEE. CDR3 in amino acids: CASSAEGAQANEKLFF. The CDR3 DNA reads as TGTGCCAGCAGCGCCGAAGGGGCGCAGGCTAATGAAAAACTGTTTTTT.